These 31 T cell receptor beta chains were all obtained from the same sample, sequenced in a study of blood T cell repertoires in COVID-19. Method: immunoSEQ multiplex PCR; TCRdb's copy keeps in-frame clones and lacks some. This sample has 17,000 or so clones, with around 82% found just once. The sample comprised peripheral blood. These receptor sequences come from a middle-aged man with active or convalescent COVID-19.

The rearrangement links TRBV28 to TRBJ2-2, with a tentative D call TRBD2 (5 bases). CDR3 length: 12 residues. Trimming pared 6 bases from V and 6 bases from J, leaving 8 bases between. CDR1 is MDHEN and CDR2 is SYDVKM in the germline V gene. The DNA of the CDR3 is TGTGCCAGCAGGCCGGACTCCGGGGAGCTGTTTTTT. As protein: CASRPDSGELFF.

A single count supports this clone. The chain has TRBV7-2 and TRBJ2-1, with 12 bases aligning to TRBD2. The J segment lost 15 bases and the V segment lost 5 bases, leaving 5 bases of the junction unmatched. CDR1 is SGHTA and CDR2 is FQGNSA in the germline V gene. This CDR3 has 12 residues. The CDR3 DNA reads TGTGCCAGCAGCAGACTAGCGGGGGAGGCGTTCTTC. It translates to CASSRLAGEAFF.

The J gene is TRBJ2-4, the V gene TRBV19, with D perhaps TRBD1 (5 bases). Trimming removed 7 bases at V and 3 bases at J, with 10 bases between. CDR1 and CDR2 (germline): LNHDA, SQIVND (reference sequence). The CDR3 is 13 residues long. This CDR3 is CASIQGDKNIQYF. CDR3 nucleotide sequence: TGTGCCAGTATTCAGGGTGACAAAAACATTCAGTACTTC.

The chain combines TRBV4-1 with TRBJ2-7; D is ambiguous. V was clipped by 1 base and J by 2 bases, with 6 bases between them. Germline V gives CDR1 MGHRA, CDR2 YSYEKL. The CDR3 is made up of 13 amino acids. The DNA for the CDR3 is TGCGCCAGCAGCCAAGCGGGTACCTACGAGCAGTACTTC. Translation: CASSQAGTYEQYF.

The V and J genes are TRBV30 and TRBJ2-3; 10 nucleotides align to TRBD2. With V trimmed by 2 bases and J by 1 base, 6 bases remained unmatched. Germline V gene data show CDR1 as GTSNPN and CDR2 as SVGIG (reference sequence). The CDR3 consists of 16 residues. The DNA for the CDR3 is TGTGCCTGGAGTCTCGGTAGCGGGGGGCGCACAGATACGCAGTATTTT. Translated, it gives CAWSLGSGGRTDTQYF.

This chain uses TRBV5-1 with TRBJ2-5; TRBD1 matches at 7 bases. CDR1 is SGHRS and CDR2 is YFSETQ in the germline V gene. J lost 0 bases, V lost 0 bases, and 8 bases had no gene match. The CDR3 extends over 17 amino acids. The CDR3 reads CASSLGQGVGYQETQYF. The CDR3 region has the DNA TGCGCCAGCAGCTTGGGACAGGGAGTGGGGTACCAAGAGACCCAGTACTTC. Full variable domain (remainder filled in from reference TRBV5-1 and TRBJ2-5): KAGVTQTPRYLIKTRGQQVTLSCSPISGHRSVSWYQQTPGQGLQFLFEYFSETQRNKGNFPGRFSGRQFSNSRSEMNVSTLELGDSALYLCASSLGQGVGYQETQYFGPGTRLLVL.

V and J are TRBV7-9 and TRBJ1-4; possible D gene TRBD1, 6 bases. The CDR3 runs to 15 residues. The V end lost 1 base, the J end lost 7 bases, and 13 bases lay between the germline ends. Germline CDR1 reads SEHNR; CDR2 reads FQNEAQ (reference sequence). This CDR3 is CASSLDGGTREKLFF. CDR3 in DNA: TGTGCCAGCAGCTTAGACGGTGGGACACGTGAAAAACTGTTTTTT.

This rearrangement joins TRBV2 to TRBJ1-3; 8 nucleotides agree with TRBD1. The V gene end was trimmed by 6 bases and the J gene end by 0 bases; junction bases not matched to a gene: 4. This CDR3 comprises 15 residues. In germline, CDR1 is SNHLY, CDR2 FYNNEI. In nucleotides, the CDR3 is TGTGCCAGCAGGAAAACAGGGGGCTCTGGAAACACCATATATTTT. Translating it yields CASRKTGGSGNTIYF.

This clone was counted a few times. The J gene is TRBJ1-6, the V gene TRBV7-2, with 8 bases that match TRBD1. Unmatched junction bases numbered 2, after V lost 4 bases and J lost 0 bases. The CDR3 has 16 amino acids. In germline, CDR1 is SGHTA, CDR2 FQGNSA. CDR3 bases: TGTGCCAGCAGCTCCACAGGGGGCTCCTATAATTCACCCCTCCACTTT. The encoded protein is CASSSTGGSYNSPLHF.

This clone counts as medium-sized (0.01 to 0.1%). The rearrangement uses TRBV6-4 and TRBJ2-5, with D possibly matching TRBD1 (6 bases). CDR3 size: 11 residues. Germline lookup yields CDR1 MRHNA and CDR2 SNTAGT. V was shortened by 10 bases and J by 2 bases, with 8 bases between the two germline ends. The CDR3 reads CATDRQETQYF. The CDR3 DNA is TGTGCCACGGACAGACAAGAGACCCAGTACTTC.

The chain is built from TRBV7-9 and TRBJ2-5; D might be TRBD1 (5 bases). The germline CDR1 and CDR2 sequences are SEHNR and FQNEAQ (reference sequence). The CDR3 runs 14 residues. V dropped 5 bases and J dropped 2 bases, with 12 bases sitting between them. The CDR3 DNA is TGTGCCAGCAGCCATCGACAGAGACAAGAGACCCAGTACTTC. It specifies CASSHRQRQETQYF.

This clone is labeled medium-sized. The chain uses TRBV10-3 and TRBJ2-7, with 14 bases aligning to TRBD2. Germline V gene sequence: CDR1 ENHRY, CDR2 SYGVKD. The CDR3 runs to 20 residues. The trim removed 0 bases at V and 2 bases at J, leaving 12 bases unmatched. The CDR3: CAISESSGKTSGGEPYEQYF. The CDR3 bases are TGTGCCATCAGTGAGTCGAGTGGTAAGACTAGCGGGGGGGAACCCTACGAGCAGTACTTC.

The rearrangement uses TRBV5-6 and TRBJ2-3; TRBD2 aligns across 9 bases. The CDR3 runs 17 residues. V trimming: 5 bases; J trimming: 3 bases; junction bases outside the gene matches: 13. The germline V gene has CDR1 SGHDT and CDR2 YYEEEE. CDR3: CASSNTPGTSTTDTQYF. CDR3 in DNA: TGTGCCAGCAGTAACACACCCGGGACTAGCACGACAGATACGCAGTATTTT.

This chain joins TRBV27 and TRBJ2-2, with 8 nucleotides matching TRBD2. The CDR3 totals 15 residues. The V gene's germline CDR1 is MNHEY and CDR2 SMNVEV (reference sequence). After removal of 5 bases from V and 3 bases from J, the junction contained 5 bases not matched to a gene. The CDR3 loop is CASSLAGGYTGELFF. The CDR3 nucleotides are TGTGCCAGCAGTCTCGCGGGAGGTTACACCGGGGAGCTGTTTTTT.

This sequence joins TRBV11-2 and TRBJ1-2; no reliable D call. Deletions cut 4 bases from V and 8 bases from J, with 11 bases between. CDR3 length equals 12 residues. CDR1 is SGHAT and CDR2 is FQNNGV in the germline V gene. For the CDR3, the DNA is TGTGCCAGCAGCTCCTCTAGTACAGGCTACACCTTC. Translating gives CASSSSSTGYTF.

The chain recombines TRBV19 with TRBJ1-1; possible D gene TRBD1, 5 bases. The V end was cut by 7 bases, the J end by 8 bases, with 11 bases between. Per germline, CDR1 LNHDA and CDR2 SQIVND (reference sequence). This CDR3 contains 11 residues. The CDR3 reads CASKDTAEAFF. CDR3 sequence (DNA): TGTGCCAGTAAGGACACCGCGGAAGCTTTCTTT.

The genes are TRBV29-1 and TRBJ1-5; 9 nucleotides line up with TRBD1. Trimming cost V 4 bases and J 3 bases; bases outside gene matches: 1. Germline V lookup: CDR1 SQVTM, CDR2 ANQGSEA. CDR3 size: 13 residues. The CDR3 DNA reads as TGCAGCGTTGGGACAGGGGACAATCAGCCCCAGCATTTT. It translates to CSVGTGDNQPQHF.

The rearrangement joins TRBV6-6 to TRBJ2-2, with 10 bases aligning to TRBD2. This CDR3 is built from 16 residues. V shed 7 bases, J shed 5 bases, and the junction held 10 bases outside the gene matches. Germline CDR1 MNHNY, CDR2 SVGAGI (reference sequence). CDR3 in amino acids: CASTLAGAVGTGELFF. Written as DNA, the CDR3 is TGTGCCAGCACCCTAGCGGGGGCGGTTGGGACCGGGGAGCTGTTTTTT.

This rearrangement joins TRBV28 to TRBJ1-5; the D gene is possibly TRBD1 (5 bases). Germline CDR1 MDHEN, CDR2 SYDVKM. This CDR3 is 17 amino acids long. Trimming pared 7 bases from V and 0 bases from J, leaving 19 bases between. CDR3 sequence (DNA): TGTGCCAGCATCCTAGGCATTCGGGGGTATAGCAATCAGCCCCAGCATTTT. It encodes CASILGIRGYSNQPQHF.

The gene calls are TRBV5-1 and TRBJ1-1; 7 bases agree with TRBD1. With 4 bases clipped from V and 4 bases from J, the junction kept 4 bases outside the gene matches. In germline, CDR1 is SGHRS, CDR2 YFSETQ. The CDR3 runs to 13 residues. CDR3 region: CASSPDRITEAFF. The CDR3 nucleotides read TGCGCCAGCAGCCCGGACAGGATCACTGAAGCTTTCTTT.

The chain recombines TRBV5-4 with TRBJ2-1; TRBD1 aligns across 10 bases. Per germline, CDR1 SGHNT and CDR2 YYREEE (reference sequence). The V segment lost 4 bases and the J segment 5 bases; nucleotides outside the gene matches: 6. This CDR3 spans 15 amino acids. For the CDR3, the DNA is TGTGCCAGCAGCAGGGACAGGGGCCCTCACAATGAGCAGTTCTTC. This translates into CASSRDRGPHNEQFF.

The J gene is TRBJ1-6, the V gene TRBV6-5, with D possibly TRBD1 on 6 matching bases. The V end lost 5 bases, the J end lost 10 bases, and 12 bases lay between the germline ends. CDR1 MNHEY and CDR2 SVGAGI come from the germline V gene. CDR3 length equals 13 residues. The CDR3, as DNA: TGTGCCAGCAGTCCGAGGGGGAAATCACCCCTCCACTTT. This codes for CASSPRGKSPLHF.

This clone was found once. The V and J genes are TRBV5-1 and TRBJ2-1, with D perhaps matching TRBD1 (6 bases). The CDR3 extends over 15 amino acids. Trimming removed 0 bases from V and 5 bases from J, with 12 bases in between. Germline CDR1 SGHRS, CDR2 YFSETQ. The CDR3 loop reads CASSLEGTGNNEQFF. The CDR3 bases are TGCGCCAGCAGCTTGGAAGGAACAGGGAACAATGAGCAGTTCTTC.

This clone qualifies as large. The chain combines TRBV27 with TRBJ2-7; maybe TRBD2 (6 bases). Germline CDR1 and CDR2: MNHEY and SMNVEV (reference sequence). V was trimmed by 6 bases and J by 3 bases, leaving 9 bases between them. The CDR3 totals 12 residues. The chain's CDR3 is CASSARGYEQYF. CDR3 coding DNA: TGTGCCAGCAGCGCGCGGGGCTACGAGCAGTACTTC.

V gene TRBV4-3 combines with J gene TRBJ1-1; no clear D gene. The ends were cut back, 4 bases at V and 1 base at J, with 13 bases in the middle. The CDR3 is 15 amino acids. Germline-derived CDR1 and CDR2 are LGHNA and YSLEER. The CDR3 DNA follows: TGCGCCAGCAGCCGAGTATGGCAGGCGAACACTGAAGCTTTCTTT. Encoded protein: CASSRVWQANTEAFF.

V is TRBV9 and J is TRBJ2-1; D might be TRBD2 (6 bases). Germline values: CDR1 SGDLS, CDR2 YYNGEE. There are 18 residues in the CDR3. Trimming shortened V by 2 bases and J by 3 bases, and 21 bases separated the two germline ends. The chain's CDR3 is CASSVGLGRPGDYNEQFF. CDR3 DNA sequence: TGTGCCAGCAGCGTCGGGTTGGGGCGACCGGGGGACTACAATGAGCAGTTCTTC.

The V and J genes are TRBV11-3 and TRBJ1-6; 7 bases align to TRBD1. After removal of 5 bases from V and 9 bases from J, the junction contained 13 bases not matched to a gene. CDR3 length: 16 amino acids. The germline gives CDR1 SGHNT, CDR2 YENEEA. CDR3 region: CASSLDLDRRLSPLHF. The CDR3 nucleotides read TGTGCCAGCAGCCTTGACCTGGACAGGAGGCTTTCACCCCTCCACTTT.

The DNA for the CDR3 is TGCGCCAGCAGCCTTTGGGACAGCCCGGTGAATGAGCAGTTCTTC. Translated: CASSLWDSPVNEQFF. The chain is built from TRBV5-1 and TRBJ2-1; 7 bases match TRBD1. CDR3 length equals 15 residues. The trim removed 4 bases at V and 7 bases at J, leaving 11 bases unmatched. The germline V gene has CDR1 SGHRS and CDR2 YFSETQ.

This clone was recorded only once. This chain links TRBV19 with TRBJ1-4; 8 nucleotides align to TRBD1. This CDR3 comprises 14 residues. V shed 4 bases, J shed 8 bases, and the junction held 6 bases outside the gene matches. Germline CDR1 and CDR2: LNHDA and SQIVND (reference sequence). The DNA for the CDR3 is TGTGCCAGTAGTAGCCAGGGGGCGAGGGAAAAACTGTTTTTT. Amino acid sequence: CASSSQGAREKLFF.

The rearrangement uses TRBV30 and TRBJ2-7; a possible D gene is TRBD1 (6 bases). Germline CDR1 is GTSNPN and CDR2 is SVGIG (reference sequence). This CDR3 has 12 amino acids. Deletions cut 4 bases from V and 6 bases from J, with 13 bases between. CDR3 sequence reads: CAWTRDTGEQYF. CDR3 sequence (DNA): TGTGCCTGGACCCGGGACACAGGCGAGCAGTACTTC.

The J gene is TRBJ2-5, the V gene TRBV27; 11 bases fit TRBD2. V shed 8 bases, J shed 5 bases, and the junction held 13 bases outside the gene matches. Germline-derived CDR1 and CDR2 are MNHEY and SMNVEV (reference sequence). This CDR3 is built from 16 residues. The CDR3 loop is CASGTSGGVVVETQYF. The CDR3 region has the DNA TGTGCCAGCGGGACTAGCGGCGGAGTGGTGGTGGAGACCCAGTACTTC.